Presented here are 17 T cell receptor beta chains from one specimen sequenced in a study of cytomegalovirus exposure and HLA in healthy donors. Amplification used 60 Vbeta primers and 13 Jbeta primers. Data came from immunoSEQ multiplex PCR; TCRdb stores just in-frame clones and leaves some out. The sample has over 100,000 clones; approximately 82% are singletons. The sample was PBMCs. The source is a young woman in good health and CMV-seropositive.

In this sample, this clone turned up a few times. DNA of the CDR3: TGTGCCAGCCAGGGCGGGATGGGCACAGATACGCAGTATTTT. This codes for CASQGGMGTDTQYF. The chain is built from TRBV25-1 and TRBJ2-3; weak D call: TRBD2 (6 bases). The CDR3 contains 14 residues. CDR1 is MGHDK and CDR2 is SYGVNS in the germline V gene. V dropped 8 bases and J dropped 1 base, with 13 bases sitting between them.

V usage is TRBV4-2 and J usage is TRBJ1-1; no clear D gene. Trimming stripped 0 bases from V and 7 bases from J, with 12 bases between. CDR3 size: 14 residues. Germline V gene sequence: CDR1 LGHNA, CDR2 YNFKEQ. The CDR3 DNA sequence: TGTGCCAGCAGCCAAGAAAAAGAACCGAGTGAAGCTTTCTTT. Translated, it gives CASSQEKEPSEAFF.

The V gene is TRBV2, the J gene TRBJ2-1; 8 positions match TRBD2. Losses at the gene ends were 2 bases for V and 6 bases for J; bases not matched to a gene: 6. The germline gives CDR1 SNHLY, CDR2 FYNNEI. This CDR3 spans 15 amino acids. The CDR3 region is CASSETLAGPNEQFF. CDR3 bases: TGTGCCAGCAGTGAAACCTTAGCGGGGCCCAATGAGCAGTTCTTC.

The chain couples TRBV7-3 to TRBJ2-5; possible D gene TRBD1, 6 bases. In germline, CDR1 is SGHTA, CDR2 FQGTGA. Trimming stripped 5 bases from V and 2 bases from J, with 15 bases between. The CDR3 has 15 amino acids. CDR3 loop: CASSPGQLLQETQYF. In DNA form, the CDR3 reads TGTGCCAGCAGCCCCGGACAGCTATTACAAGAGACCCAGTACTTC.

The V call is TRBV6-7, the J call TRBJ1-4; tentative D call: TRBD1 (6 bases). TRBV6-7 is designated an ORF whose function remains uncertain. Trimming took off 4 bases at V and 0 bases at J, with 15 bases between the two ends. The CDR3 loop spans 17 amino acids. CDR3 nucleotides: TGTGCCAGCAGTTGCTCGGACAGTCTTTCAACTAATGAAAAACTGTTTTTT. This sequence encodes CASSCSDSLSTNEKLFF.

As regards this clone: The same CDR3 can be traced to other DNA sequences in this sample. The V gene is TRBV10-3, the J gene TRBJ2-5, with TRBD2 matching 8 bases. This CDR3 is 16 amino acids long. After removal of 3 bases from V and 0 bases from J, the junction contained 6 bases not matched to a gene. CDR1 ENHRY and CDR2 SYGVKD come from the germline V gene. CDR3 residues: CAISDLTSVNQETQYF. CDR3 nucleotide sequence: TGTGCCATCAGTGATCTGACTAGCGTAAACCAAGAGACCCAGTACTTC.

V usage is TRBV6-5 and J usage is TRBJ2-3, with D perhaps matching TRBD1 (6 bases). The V gene's germline CDR1 is MNHEY and CDR2 SVGAGI. Deletions cut 7 bases from V and 0 bases from J, with 14 bases between. This CDR3 region has 15 residues. The CDR3 DNA sequence: TGTGCCAGCACCTCCGGGGACACGAGCACAGATACGCAGTATTTT. This codes for CASTSGDTSTDTQYF.

This sequence joins TRBV5-8 and TRBJ1-4; D is perhaps TRBD1 (5 bases). Germline CDR1 reads SGHTS; CDR2 reads YDEGEE. The germline V and J ends were trimmed by 5 bases and 0 bases, with 17 bases remaining between them. The CDR3 spans 17 residues. CDR3 amino acids: CASSYGASGATNEKLFF. The CDR3 DNA sequence: TGTGCCAGCAGTTATGGGGCCAGCGGGGCAACTAATGAAAAACTGTTTTTT.

J is TRBJ2-5 and V is TRBV30, with TRBD2 matching 7 bases. This CDR3 contains 13 residues. V gave up 1 base and J gave up 1 base; unmatched junction bases: 0. From germline, CDR1 is GTSNPN and CDR2 SVGIG (reference sequence). CDR3 sequence reads: CAWSGGGQETQYF. CDR3 nucleotides: TGTGCCTGGAGTGGCGGGGGCCAAGAGACCCAGTACTTC.

This chain joins TRBV9 and TRBJ1-2; TRBD1 is a possible D gene (6 bases). Germline loops: CDR1 SGDLS, CDR2 YYNGEE. This CDR3 has 13 amino acids. The V gene lost 0 bases and the J gene lost 8 bases, with 11 bases spanning the gap. CDR3 region: CASSVERGTGYTF. For the CDR3, the DNA is TGTGCCAGCAGCGTAGAGAGGGGGACCGGCTACACCTTC.

The gene calls are TRBV7-3 and TRBJ1-6; 8 bases are shared with TRBD1. The CDR3 contains 14 residues. J gave up 9 bases and V 5 bases, and 6 bases lay outside the gene matches. Germline V gene sequence: CDR1 SGHTA, CDR2 FQGTGA. The CDR3 bases are TGTGCCAGCAGCGCTGGACAGGGTGGTTCACCCCTCCACTTT. It yields the protein CASSAGQGGSPLHF.

The gene calls are TRBV5-6 and TRBJ1-2; tentative D call: TRBD1 (6 bases). The V and J ends lost 2 bases and 8 bases respectively, with 16 bases between them. This CDR3 region has 14 residues. Germline V gene data show CDR1 as SGHDT and CDR2 as YYEEEE. This CDR3 is CASSFGRGKGGYTF. The CDR3 bases are TGTGCCAGCAGCTTTGGCAGGGGAAAGGGAGGCTACACCTTC.

V gene TRBV29-1 combines with J gene TRBJ1-5; 9 bases map to TRBD1. Germline-derived CDR1 and CDR2 are SQVTM and ANQGSEA. The CDR3 runs 15 residues. The V gene end was trimmed by 8 bases and the J gene end by 1 base; junction bases not matched to a gene: 9. As DNA, the CDR3 is TGCAGCCCCACATGGACAGGGGCAAGCAATCAGCCCCAGCATTTT. Protein sequence: CSPTWTGASNQPQHF.

The rearrangement uses TRBV18 and TRBJ2-1, with TRBD2 as a possible D gene (7 bases). CDR1 is KGHSH and CDR2 is LQKENI in the germline V gene. The CDR3 has 15 amino acids. The V end lost 4 bases, the J end lost 2 bases, and 12 bases lay between the germline ends. CDR3 DNA sequence: TGTGCCAGCTCACAAGGGGGGGCGACCTACAATGAGCAGTTCTTC. This codes for CASSQGGATYNEQFF.

CDR3 bases: TGTGCCAGCTCACCCCCGAGTTTGGGACAGGGATATTCACCCCTCCACTTT. It encodes CASSPPSLGQGYSPLHF. The chain couples TRBV18 to TRBJ1-6; the match to TRBD1 covers 9 bases. The length of the CDR3 is 17 residues. The junction had 11 bases not matched to a gene; V was cut back by 3 bases and J by 8 bases. Germline CDR1 KGHSH, CDR2 LQKENI.

In its sample, this clone was seen once. The CDR3 loop reads CAISESAYNTKEAFF. DNA for the CDR3: TGTGCCATCAGTGAGTCCGCTTACAACACCAAGGAAGCTTTCTTT. The rearrangement links TRBV10-3 to TRBJ1-1, with no clear D. The CDR3 has 15 residues. V gave up 0 bases and J gave up 8 bases, with 16 bases separating them. The V gene's germline CDR1 is ENHRY and CDR2 SYGVKD.

The gene calls are TRBV12-2 and TRBJ2-7; the DNA was not compared with TRBD2, the D call given in the table. TRBV12-2 is a known pseudogene. The CDR3 is 15 amino acids. CDR3 sequence (DNA): TGTGCAAGTCGCTTAGCCGAGTACGGGGACTACGAGCAGTACTTC. Amino acids: CASRLAEYGDYEQYF.